These T cell receptor beta chains were read from a single sample in a study of blood T cell repertoires in COVID-19. The protocol was immunoSEQ multiplex PCR, while the TCRdb copy is restricted to in-frame clones and leaves out a portion. The profile shows about 410,000 clones, approximately 90% of them singletons. Material for sequencing was peripheral blood. Receptors originate from a woman aged 40-49 years with COVID-19, enrolled during active disease. Both conserved end residues are part of each CDR3. Each record gives: clone size, D gene, J gene, V gene, CDR3 DNA, CDR3 protein. The D gene is left open where the match is weak. Rows may omit the clone size; those that give it use once, few, many or a size class.

.,.,TRBJ2-7,TRBV5-6,TGTGCCAGCAGCTTGGAGGGGCCCCAGTACTTC,CASSLEGPQYF
.,TRBD1,TRBJ2-7,TRBV11-3,TGTGCCAGCAGCGGCCAACAGGGGACCGAGCAGTACTTC,CASSGQQGTEQYF
.,TRBD2,TRBJ2-5,TRBV18,TGTGCCAGCTCACAGACTAGCGGCGAAGAGACCCAGTACTTC,CASSQTSGEETQYF
.,.,TRBJ2-6,TRBV19,TGTGCCAGTAGGAATCTAGGTGGGGCCAACGTCCTGACTTTC,CASRNLGGANVLTF
.,TRBD2,TRBJ2-1,TRBV19,TGTGCCAGTAGTACCTCCGGACTAGCGGGAGCCATCTCCTACAATGAGCAGTTCTTC,CASSTSGLAGAISYNEQFF
.,.,TRBJ1-2,TRBV29-1,TGCAGCGTTGTCCCGCTGCCTGGGCAGCTGCTTAACTATGGCTACACCTTC,CSVVPLPGQLLNYGYTF
.,TRBD1,TRBJ2-5,TRBV19,TGTGCCAGTAGTATCCTCCCCCGGGACAGACAGCCGGTGGAGACCCAGTACTTC,CASSILPRDRQPVETQYF
few,.,TRBJ1-1,TRBV7-2,TGTGCCAGCAGCTTAGGGTTGAGGAGGGGCGCGGGAGCTTTCTTT,CASSLGLRRGAGAFF
.,TRBD1,TRBJ2-7,TRBV6-2/TRBV6-3,TGTGCCAGCAGTCAAGGACAGGGGCAGTACTTC,CASSQGQGQYF
.,TRBD1,TRBJ1-6,TRBV2,TGTGCCAGAGGCGGGACAGTGGATTCACCCCTCCACTTT,CARGGTVDSPLHF
once,TRBD2,TRBJ2-5,TRBV5-5,TGTGCCAGCAGCGATTACGTTAGCGGGACTGTGAAAGAGACCCAGTACTTC,CASSDYVSGTVKETQYF
.,.,TRBJ2-7,TRBV11-3,TGTGCCAGCAGCTCCTCCCCGCGCGGTGAGCAGTACTTC,CASSSSPRGEQYF
.,.,TRBJ1-5,TRBV18,TGTGCCAGCTCCCCGGGGACGGGGGATCAGCCCCAGCATTTT,CASSPGTGDQPQHF
.,TRBD2,TRBJ2-7,TRBV6-5,TGTGCCAGCAGTCAACGGGGGGACTACGAGCAGTACTTC,CASSQRGDYEQYF
.,.,TRBJ2-1,TRBV14,TGTGCCAGCAGCCCTATCTTCTCGGGGATTGAGCAGTTCTTC,CASSPIFSGIEQFF
.,TRBD2,TRBJ2-7,TRBV11-1,TGTGCCAGCAGCCCCCGGGGTAGCGGGTTCTACGAGCAGTACTTC,CASSPRGSGFYEQYF
.,TRBD1,TRBJ1-5,TRBV28,TGTGCCAGCAGCGCCAACACAGGGGACCAGCCCCAGCATTTT,CASSANTGDQPQHF
.,TRBD2,TRBJ2-1,TRBV5-1,TGCGCCAGCAGCCCTAAAATACGACTAGCGGGAGACGATGAGCAGTTCTTC,CASSPKIRLAGDDEQFF